This T cell receptor beta chain was found in a study of blood T cells in healthy people across ages. J lost 4 bases, V lost 5 bases, and 7 bases had no gene match. In germline, CDR1 is SEHNR, CDR2 FQNEAQ (reference sequence). This CDR3 comprises 17 residues. Next came a second PCR, run for 7 to 11 cycles, which used a sample-barcoded 5' primer along with a J-beta primer mix. TCRdb processed the 5' RACE reads anew with MiXCR; each CDR3 protein has one entry. The data contain 650,000 or so distinct CDR3 sequences, around 52% of them singletons. The TCR was taken from a woman of 80 years or more in good health. This rearrangement joins TRBV7-9 to TRBJ2-1, with 14 bases identical to TRBD2. The sample consisted of blood. CDR3 amino acids: CASSPIGLAGGYNEQFF. In nucleotides, the CDR3 is TGTGCCAGCAGCCCAATTGGACTAGCGGGGGGATACAATGAGCAGTTCTTC. Full variable domain (remainder filled in from reference TRBV7-9 and TRBJ2-1): DTGVSQNPRHKITKRGQNVTFRCDPISEHNRLYWYRQTLGQGPEFLTYFQNEAQLEKSRLLSDRFSAERPKGSFSTLEIQRTEQGDSAMYLCASSPIGLAGGYNEQFFGPGTRLTVL.